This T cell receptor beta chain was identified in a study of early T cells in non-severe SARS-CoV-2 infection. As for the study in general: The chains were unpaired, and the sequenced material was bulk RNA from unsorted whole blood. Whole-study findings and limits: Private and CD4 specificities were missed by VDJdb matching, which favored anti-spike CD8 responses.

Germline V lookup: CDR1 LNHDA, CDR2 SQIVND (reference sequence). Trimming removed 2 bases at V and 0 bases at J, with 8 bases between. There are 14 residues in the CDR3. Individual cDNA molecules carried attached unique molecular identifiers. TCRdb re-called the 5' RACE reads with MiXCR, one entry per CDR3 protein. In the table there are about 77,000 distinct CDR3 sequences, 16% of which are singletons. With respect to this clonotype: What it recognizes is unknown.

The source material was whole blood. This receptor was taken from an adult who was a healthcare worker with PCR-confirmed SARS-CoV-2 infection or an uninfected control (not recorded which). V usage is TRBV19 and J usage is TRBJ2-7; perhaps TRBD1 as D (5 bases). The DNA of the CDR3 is TGTGCCAGTAGTATAAACAGGCTCTCCTACGAGCAGTACTTC. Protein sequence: CASSINRLSYEQYF.